This entry describes one T cell receptor (beta chain). TCRdb itself ran the 5' RACE reads through MiXCR, one entry per CDR3 protein. Of some 32,000 distinct CDR3 sequences detected, about 24% appear once; the ten largest clones hold around 4%. Germline CDR1 and CDR2: SGHDN and FVKESK. Trimming left V 0 bases short and J 6 bases short, with 7 bases between. This CDR3 comprises 13 residues. The chain combines TRBV14 with TRBJ2-3; no definite D call. The sample was memory CD4+ T cells sorted from blood. As to subset: memory CD4+ T cells, CD4+CD45RO+CD25-. The clonotype comes from a female donor with breast cancer. The CDR3, as DNA: TGTGCCAGCAGCCAAGACCCCACGGATACGCAGTATTTT. Translated, it gives CASSQDPTDTQYF.